This is a list of T cell receptor beta chains from one sample in a study of T cell responses to AZD1222 COVID-19 vaccine. Some clones are missing from TCRdb's copy, which holds only in-frame ones; the method was immunoSEQ multiplex PCR. The sample has 130,000 or so clones, about 91% seen once. The input for sequencing was peripheral blood, taken on day 0 of AZD1222 vaccination. These receptors were taken from an adult in good health. CDR3s include the opening cysteine and the closing phenylalanine or tryptophan. A D gene is named only where the DNA matches it firmly. Size values are once, few and many counts, or a class for expanded clones, and some rows have none.

clone size: NA
V gene: TRBV24-1
D gene: NA
J gene: TRBJ2-3
CDR3 DNA: TGTGCCACCAGTGAGGGGATTGCAGATACGCAGTATTTT
CDR3 protein: CATSEGIADTQYF

clone size: NA
V gene: TRBV18
D gene: TRBD1
J gene: TRBJ2-7
CDR3 DNA: TGTGCCAGCTCACCACCGCTAGGGACAGGGGTTTCCGAGCAGTACTTC
CDR3 protein: CASSPPLGTGVSEQYF

clone size: NA
V gene: TRBV5-1
D gene: NA
J gene: TRBJ1-6
CDR3 DNA: TGCGCCAGCAGCTTGGATCGGGGGGTAGGGTCACCCCTCCACTTT
CDR3 protein: CASSLDRGVGSPLHF

clone size: NA
V gene: TRBV5-6
D gene: NA
J gene: TRBJ1-2
CDR3 DNA: TGTGCCAGCAGCTTGGTAACCGCTGGCTACACCTTC
CDR3 protein: CASSLVTAGYTF

clone size: NA
V gene: TRBV11-3
D gene: NA
J gene: TRBJ2-2
CDR3 DNA: TGTGCCAGCAGCTCTTCGAGGGGGGTGGTCACCGGGGAGCTGTTTTTT
CDR3 protein: CASSSSRGVVTGELFF

clone size: NA
V gene: TRBV3-1/TRBV3-2
D gene: NA
J gene: TRBJ2-7
CDR3 DNA: TGTGCCAGCAGACCAGGGTCTCGATCTTACGAGCAGTACTTC
CDR3 protein: CASRPGSRSYEQYF

clone size: NA
V gene: TRBV7-2
D gene: NA
J gene: TRBJ2-5
CDR3 DNA: TGTGCCAGCAGCTTAGGGGAGGCGGAGACCCAGTACTTC
CDR3 protein: CASSLGEAETQYF

clone size: NA
V gene: TRBV24-1
D gene: NA
J gene: TRBJ1-2
CDR3 DNA: TGTGCCACCAGTGTGGGGGACTATGGCTACACCTTC
CDR3 protein: CATSVGDYGYTF

clone size: once
V gene: TRBV4-2
D gene: NA
J gene: TRBJ2-5
CDR3 DNA: TGTGCCAGCAGCCAAGATGCGTCCCAGATGGTAGAGACCCAGTACTTC
CDR3 protein: CASSQDASQMVETQYF

clone size: NA
V gene: TRBV15
D gene: NA
J gene: TRBJ1-4
CDR3 DNA: TGTGCCACCAGCAGAGATAGAGGGAGAAAGGAAAAACTGTTTTTT
CDR3 protein: CATSRDRGRKEKLFF

clone size: NA
V gene: TRBV1
D gene: NA
J gene: TRBJ1-5
CDR3 DNA: TGCACCAGCAGCCAAGACGGGACAGAGAATCAGCCCCAGCATTTT
CDR3 protein: CTSSQDGTENQPQHF

clone size: NA
V gene: TRBV7-6
D gene: TRBD2
J gene: TRBJ2-7
CDR3 DNA: TGTGCCAGCAGCCAATCCGGGGGGGTAGACGAGCAGTACTTC
CDR3 protein: CASSQSGGVDEQYF

clone size: NA
V gene: TRBV15
D gene: NA
J gene: TRBJ2-3
CDR3 DNA: TGTGCCACCAGCAGAGACGCGGGGGACATAGGTACAGATACGCAGTATTTT
CDR3 protein: CATSRDAGDIGTDTQYF

clone size: NA
V gene: TRBV3-1/TRBV3-2
D gene: NA
J gene: TRBJ2-3
CDR3 DNA: TGTGCCAGCAGCCGTCAGACAGATACGCAGTATTTT
CDR3 protein: CASSRQTDTQYF

clone size: few
V gene: TRBV19
D gene: NA
J gene: TRBJ1-6
CDR3 DNA: TGTGCCAGTAGTACAGAACAGATTAATTCACCCCTCCACTTT
CDR3 protein: CASSTEQINSPLHF

clone size: once
V gene: TRBV5-1
D gene: NA
J gene: TRBJ1-6
CDR3 DNA: TGCGCCAGCAGCGAGCGGGGCGGTTCACCCCTCCACTTT
CDR3 protein: CASSERGGSPLHF

clone size: NA
V gene: TRBV15
D gene: TRBD2
J gene: TRBJ2-7
CDR3 DNA: TGTGCCACCAGCAGAGATCCAGCGGGGGAGTACGAGCAGTACTTC
CDR3 protein: CATSRDPAGEYEQYF

clone size: NA
V gene: TRBV9
D gene: NA
J gene: TRBJ2-7
CDR3 DNA: TGTGCCAGCAGCGTAGGCGGGTTACACTCCTACGAGCAGTACTTC
CDR3 protein: CASSVGGLHSYEQYF

clone size: NA
V gene: TRBV7-2
D gene: NA
J gene: TRBJ1-2
CDR3 DNA: TGTGCCAGCAGCTTAGATAGGGGTGGCTATGGCTACACCTTC
CDR3 protein: CASSLDRGGYGYTF

clone size: NA
V gene: TRBV11-2
D gene: NA
J gene: TRBJ1-6
CDR3 DNA: TGTGCCAGCAAACCCGCGGGGGCCCGAGATTCACCCCTCCACTTT
CDR3 protein: CASKPAGARDSPLHF

clone size: NA
V gene: TRBV7-2
D gene: NA
J gene: TRBJ1-1
CDR3 DNA: TGTGCCAGCAGCTTTGAGAACACTGAAGCTTTCTTT
CDR3 protein: CASSFENTEAFF

clone size: NA
V gene: TRBV5-1
D gene: TRBD1
J gene: TRBJ1-1
CDR3 DNA: TGCGCCAGCAGCTTGGGACAGGGGGCAGAGTACACTGAAGCTTTCTTT
CDR3 protein: CASSLGQGAEYTEAFF

clone size: NA
V gene: TRBV29-1
D gene: TRBD2
J gene: TRBJ2-3
CDR3 DNA: TGCAGCGCCTTCCGAGCGGGGGTTAGCACAGATACGCAGTATTTT
CDR3 protein: CSAFRAGVSTDTQYF

clone size: NA
V gene: TRBV6-2/TRBV6-3
D gene: NA
J gene: TRBJ2-1
CDR3 DNA: TGTGCCAGCAGTTGGGTGTACAATGAGCAGTTCTTC
CDR3 protein: CASSWVYNEQFF

clone size: NA
V gene: TRBV12-5
D gene: NA
J gene: TRBJ1-2
CDR3 DNA: TGTGCTAGTGGTTTGGGGCAACAGTATGGCTACACCTTC
CDR3 protein: CASGLGQQYGYTF

clone size: NA
V gene: TRBV11-2
D gene: NA
J gene: TRBJ2-5
CDR3 DNA: TGTGCCAGCAGCTTAGTGGGGGGGGCGGAGACCCAGTACTTC
CDR3 protein: CASSLVGGAETQYF

clone size: NA
V gene: TRBV27
D gene: TRBD2
J gene: TRBJ2-3
CDR3 DNA: TGTGCCAGCAGTTTTGGACTAGCGGGGTTAATAGATACGCAGTATTTT
CDR3 protein: CASSFGLAGLIDTQYF

clone size: NA
V gene: TRBV19
D gene: NA
J gene: TRBJ2-3
CDR3 DNA: TGTGCCAGTAGTACGAACTCCCGGGCCTCTAGACCCCCAGATACGCAGTATTTT
CDR3 protein: CASSTNSRASRPPDTQYF

clone size: NA
V gene: TRBV7-8
D gene: NA
J gene: TRBJ1-1
CDR3 DNA: TGTGCCAGCAGCTTAGTCGGAGGGGGAGCTTTCTTT
CDR3 protein: CASSLVGGGAFF

clone size: NA
V gene: TRBV5-1
D gene: TRBD1
J gene: TRBJ2-1
CDR3 DNA: TGCGCCAGCAGCTTCACAGGGGAATATGAGCAGTTCTTC
CDR3 protein: CASSFTGEYEQFF

clone size: NA
V gene: TRBV6-6
D gene: NA
J gene: TRBJ1-6
CDR3 DNA: TGTGCCAGCAGTTACACCCCAGGCGGGAATTCACCCCTCCACTTT
CDR3 protein: CASSYTPGGNSPLHF

clone size: NA
V gene: TRBV7-2
D gene: TRBD2
J gene: TRBJ2-1
CDR3 DNA: TGTGCCAGCAGCCCCCGACTAGCCCATGAGCAGTTCTTC
CDR3 protein: CASSPRLAHEQFF

clone size: once
V gene: TRBV2
D gene: NA
J gene: TRBJ2-3
CDR3 DNA: TGTGCCAGAACGGGACGGAGAACAGATACGCAGTATTTT
CDR3 protein: CARTGRRTDTQYF

clone size: NA
V gene: TRBV5-4
D gene: NA
J gene: TRBJ2-3
CDR3 DNA: TGTGCCAGCAGCGACCGTTCTGAAGATACGCAGTATTTT
CDR3 protein: CASSDRSEDTQYF

clone size: NA
V gene: TRBV6-2/TRBV6-3
D gene: TRBD2
J gene: TRBJ2-2
CDR3 DNA: TGTGCCAGCAGTTACCAACTAGCGGGGGGGCCAAGTTTGAACACCGGGGAGCTGTTTTTT
CDR3 protein: CASSYQLAGGPSLNTGELFF

clone size: NA
V gene: TRBV7-2
D gene: NA
J gene: TRBJ2-1
CDR3 DNA: TGTGCCAGCAGCTTAACGATAAGCGATGAGCAGTTCTTC
CDR3 protein: CASSLTISDEQFF

clone size: NA
V gene: TRBV28
D gene: NA
J gene: TRBJ2-1
CDR3 DNA: TGTGCCAGCAGTTTGACGGCCTGGTCCATAGAGCAGTTCTTC
CDR3 protein: CASSLTAWSIEQFF

clone size: once
V gene: TRBV3-1/TRBV3-2
D gene: NA
J gene: TRBJ2-5
CDR3 DNA: TGTGCCAGCAGCCAGAAGGGGGTAGAGACCCAGTACTTC
CDR3 protein: CASSQKGVETQYF

clone size: NA
V gene: TRBV5-6
D gene: TRBD1
J gene: TRBJ2-3
CDR3 DNA: TGTGCCAGCAGCCTGGTCTTGACAGGGGGCGGCACAGATACGCAGTATTTT
CDR3 protein: CASSLVLTGGGTDTQYF

clone size: NA
V gene: TRBV4-2
D gene: TRBD2
J gene: TRBJ2-1
CDR3 DNA: TGTGCCAGCAGCCTACCCGGGGCGGGGGGCCAGTTCTTC
CDR3 protein: CASSLPGAGGQFF

clone size: NA
V gene: TRBV5-4
D gene: NA
J gene: TRBJ2-7
CDR3 DNA: TGTGCCAGCAGCCCGGATCTGACCCGCCCCTTCGAGCAGTACTTC
CDR3 protein: CASSPDLTRPFEQYF